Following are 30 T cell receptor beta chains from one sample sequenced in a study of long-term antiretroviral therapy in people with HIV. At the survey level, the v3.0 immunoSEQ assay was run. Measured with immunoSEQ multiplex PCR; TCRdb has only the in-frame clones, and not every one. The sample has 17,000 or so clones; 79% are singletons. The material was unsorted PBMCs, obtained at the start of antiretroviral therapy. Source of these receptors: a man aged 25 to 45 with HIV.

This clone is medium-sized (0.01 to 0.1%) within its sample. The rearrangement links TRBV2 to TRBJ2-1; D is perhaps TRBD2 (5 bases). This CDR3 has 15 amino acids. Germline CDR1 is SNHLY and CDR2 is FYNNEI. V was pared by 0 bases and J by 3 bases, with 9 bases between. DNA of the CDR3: TGTGCCAGCAGTGAAGCTACGGGGAACTACAATGAGCAGTTCTTC. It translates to CASSEATGNYNEQFF. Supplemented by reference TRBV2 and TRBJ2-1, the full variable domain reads EPEVTQTPSHQVTQMGQEVILRCVPISNHLYFYWYRQILGQKVEFLVSFYNNEISEKSEIFDDQFSVERPDGSNFTLKIRSTKLEDSAMYFCASSEATGNYNEQFFGPGTRLTVL.

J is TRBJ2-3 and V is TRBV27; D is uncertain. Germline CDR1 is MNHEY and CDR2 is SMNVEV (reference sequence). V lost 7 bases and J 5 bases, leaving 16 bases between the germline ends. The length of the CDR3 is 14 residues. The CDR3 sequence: CASKYGSGKDTQYF. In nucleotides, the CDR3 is TGTGCCAGCAAGTACGGTTCGGGCAAAGATACGCAGTATTTT.

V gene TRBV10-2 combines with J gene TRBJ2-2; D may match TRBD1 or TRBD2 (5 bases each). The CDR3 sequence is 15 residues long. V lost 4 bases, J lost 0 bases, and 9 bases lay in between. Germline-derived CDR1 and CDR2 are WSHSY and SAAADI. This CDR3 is CASSGGDPNTGELFF. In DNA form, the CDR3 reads TGCGCCAGCAGTGGAGGGGATCCGAACACCGGGGAGCTGTTTTTT.

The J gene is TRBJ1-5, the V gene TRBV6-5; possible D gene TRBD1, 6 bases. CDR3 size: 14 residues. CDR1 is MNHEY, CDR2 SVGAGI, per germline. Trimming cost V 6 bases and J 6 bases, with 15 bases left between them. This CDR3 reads CASRKQGSGQPQHF. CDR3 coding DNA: TGTGCCAGCAGGAAACAGGGTTCGGGTCAGCCCCAGCATTTT.

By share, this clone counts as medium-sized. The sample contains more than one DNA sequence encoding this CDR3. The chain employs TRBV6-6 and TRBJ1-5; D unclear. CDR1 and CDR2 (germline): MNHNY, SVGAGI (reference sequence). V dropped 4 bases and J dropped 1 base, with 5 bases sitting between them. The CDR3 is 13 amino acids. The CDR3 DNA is TGTGCCAGCAGTTCTGCCAGCAATCAGCCCCAGCATTTT. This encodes CASSSASNQPQHF.

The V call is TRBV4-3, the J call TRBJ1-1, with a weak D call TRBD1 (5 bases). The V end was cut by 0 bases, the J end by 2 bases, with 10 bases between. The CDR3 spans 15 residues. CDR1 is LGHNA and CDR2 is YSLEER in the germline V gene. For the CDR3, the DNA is TGCGCCAGCAGCCAAGAATGGGGGGGTAACACTGAAGCTTTCTTT. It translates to CASSQEWGGNTEAFF.

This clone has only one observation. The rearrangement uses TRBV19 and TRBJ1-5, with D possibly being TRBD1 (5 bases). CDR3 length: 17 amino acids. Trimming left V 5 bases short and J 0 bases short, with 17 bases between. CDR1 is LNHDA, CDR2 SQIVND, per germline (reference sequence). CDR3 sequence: CASSPPPGQDSNQPQHF. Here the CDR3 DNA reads TGTGCCAGTAGTCCACCTCCGGGGCAGGATAGCAATCAGCCCCAGCATTTT.

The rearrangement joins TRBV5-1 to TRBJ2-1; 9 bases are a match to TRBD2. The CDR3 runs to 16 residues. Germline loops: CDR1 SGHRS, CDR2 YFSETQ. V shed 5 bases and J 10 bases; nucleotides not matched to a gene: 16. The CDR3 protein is CASRRSSGGKSEEQFF. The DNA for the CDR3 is TGCGCCAGCAGAAGGTCCAGCGGGGGGAAATCAGAAGAGCAGTTCTTC. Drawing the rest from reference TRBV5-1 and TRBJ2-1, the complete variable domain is KAGVTQTPRYLIKTRGQQVTLSCSPISGHRSVSWYQQTPGQGLQFLFEYFSETQRNKGNFPGRFSGRQFSNSRSEMNVSTLELGDSALYLCASRRSSGGKSEEQFFGPGTRLTVL.

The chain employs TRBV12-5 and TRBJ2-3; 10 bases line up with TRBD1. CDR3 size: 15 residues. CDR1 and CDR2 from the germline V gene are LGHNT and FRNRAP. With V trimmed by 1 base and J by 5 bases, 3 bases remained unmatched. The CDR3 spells CASGLGQGALDTQYF. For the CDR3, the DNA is TGTGCTAGTGGTTTGGGACAGGGGGCTTTAGATACGCAGTATTTT.

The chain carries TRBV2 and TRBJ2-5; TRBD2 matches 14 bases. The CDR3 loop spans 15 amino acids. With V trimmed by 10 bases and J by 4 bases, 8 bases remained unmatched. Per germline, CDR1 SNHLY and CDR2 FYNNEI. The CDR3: CATPGTSGRGETQYF. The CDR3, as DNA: TGTGCCACCCCTGGGACTAGCGGGAGAGGAGAGACCCAGTACTTC.

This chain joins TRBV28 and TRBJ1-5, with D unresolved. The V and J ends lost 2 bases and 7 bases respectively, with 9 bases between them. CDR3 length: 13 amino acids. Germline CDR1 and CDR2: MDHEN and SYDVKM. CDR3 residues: CASSLGPGQPQHF. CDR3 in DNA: TGTGCCAGCAGTTTAGGTCCGGGACAGCCCCAGCATTTT.

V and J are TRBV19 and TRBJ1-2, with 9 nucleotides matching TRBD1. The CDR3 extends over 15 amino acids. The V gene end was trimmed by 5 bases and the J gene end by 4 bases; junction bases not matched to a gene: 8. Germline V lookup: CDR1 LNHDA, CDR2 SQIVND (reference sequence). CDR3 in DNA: TGTGCCAGTAGTGACCGGGACAGGGAGGCCTATGGCTACACCTTC. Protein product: CASSDRDREAYGYTF.

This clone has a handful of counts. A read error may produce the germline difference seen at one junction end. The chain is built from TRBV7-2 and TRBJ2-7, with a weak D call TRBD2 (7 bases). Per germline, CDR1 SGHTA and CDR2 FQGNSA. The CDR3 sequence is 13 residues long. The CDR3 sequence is CASSPLAGGLTTF. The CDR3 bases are TGTGCCAGCAGCCCCCTTGCCGGGGGGCTGACGACGTTC.

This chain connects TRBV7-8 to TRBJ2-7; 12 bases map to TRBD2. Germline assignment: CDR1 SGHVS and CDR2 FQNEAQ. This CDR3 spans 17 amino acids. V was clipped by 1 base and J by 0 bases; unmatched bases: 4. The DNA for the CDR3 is TGTGCCAGCAGCTTAGATCTAGCGGGGGGGAGCTCCTACGAGCAGTACTTC. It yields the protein CASSLDLAGGSSYEQYF. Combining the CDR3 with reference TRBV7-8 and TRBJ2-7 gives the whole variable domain GAGVSQSPRYKVAKRGQDVALRCDPISGHVSLFWYQQALGQGPEFLTYFQNEAQLDKSGLPSDRFFAERPEGSVSTLKIQRTQQEDSAVYLCASSLDLAGGSSYEQYFGPGTRLTVT.

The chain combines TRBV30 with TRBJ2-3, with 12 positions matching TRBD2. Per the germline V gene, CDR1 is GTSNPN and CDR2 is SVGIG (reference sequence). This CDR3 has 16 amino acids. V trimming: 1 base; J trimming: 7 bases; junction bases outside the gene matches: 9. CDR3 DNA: TGTGCCTGGAGTGGATCTGCTAGCGGGAGGGGAAATACGCAGTATTTT. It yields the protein CAWSGSASGRGNTQYF.

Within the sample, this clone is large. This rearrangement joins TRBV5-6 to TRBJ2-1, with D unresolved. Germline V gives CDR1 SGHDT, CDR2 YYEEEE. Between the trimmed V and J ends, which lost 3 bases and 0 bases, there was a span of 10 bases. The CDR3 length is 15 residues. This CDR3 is CASSSWFSSYNEQFF. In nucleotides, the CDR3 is TGTGCCAGCAGCTCCTGGTTTAGCTCCTACAATGAGCAGTTCTTC.

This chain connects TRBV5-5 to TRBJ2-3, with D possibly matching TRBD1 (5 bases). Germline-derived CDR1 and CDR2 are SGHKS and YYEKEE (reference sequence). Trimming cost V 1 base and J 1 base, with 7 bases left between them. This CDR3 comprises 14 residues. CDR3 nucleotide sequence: TGTGCCAGCAGCTTGAGGGGCGGCACAGATACGCAGTATTTT. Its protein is CASSLRGGTDTQYF.

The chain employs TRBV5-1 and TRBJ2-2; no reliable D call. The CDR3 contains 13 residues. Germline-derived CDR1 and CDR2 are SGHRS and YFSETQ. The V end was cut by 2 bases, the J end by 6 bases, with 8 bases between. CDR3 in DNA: TGCGCCAGCAGCTTCACGGGCCCCGGGGAGCTGTTTTTT. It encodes CASSFTGPGELFF.

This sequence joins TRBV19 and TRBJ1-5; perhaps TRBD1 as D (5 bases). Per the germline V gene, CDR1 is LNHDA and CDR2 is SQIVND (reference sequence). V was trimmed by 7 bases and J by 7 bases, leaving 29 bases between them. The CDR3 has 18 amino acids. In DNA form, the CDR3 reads TGTGCCAGTACCACTGAGAGGTGGAAGGGAAGGGGAAGCCAGCCCCAGCATTTT. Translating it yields CASTTERWKGRGSQPQHF.

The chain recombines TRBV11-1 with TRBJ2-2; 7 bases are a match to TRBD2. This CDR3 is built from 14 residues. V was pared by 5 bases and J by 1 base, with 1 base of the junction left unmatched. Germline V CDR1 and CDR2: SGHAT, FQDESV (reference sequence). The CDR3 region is CASSERGNTGELFF. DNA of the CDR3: TGTGCCAGCAGCGAGCGGGGGAACACCGGGGAGCTGTTTTTT.

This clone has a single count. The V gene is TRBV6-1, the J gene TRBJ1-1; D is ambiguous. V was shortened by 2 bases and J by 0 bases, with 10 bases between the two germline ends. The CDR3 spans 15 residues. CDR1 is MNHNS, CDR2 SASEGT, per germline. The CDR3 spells CASSESPGMNTEAFF. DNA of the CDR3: TGTGCCAGCAGTGAATCCCCGGGCATGAACACTGAAGCTTTCTTT.

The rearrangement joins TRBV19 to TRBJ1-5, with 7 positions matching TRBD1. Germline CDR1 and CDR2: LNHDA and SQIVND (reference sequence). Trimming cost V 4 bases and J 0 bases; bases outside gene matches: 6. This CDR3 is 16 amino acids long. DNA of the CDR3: TGTGCCAGTAGTACCCCGACAGGGTATAGCAATCAGCCCCAGCATTTT. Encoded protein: CASSTPTGYSNQPQHF.

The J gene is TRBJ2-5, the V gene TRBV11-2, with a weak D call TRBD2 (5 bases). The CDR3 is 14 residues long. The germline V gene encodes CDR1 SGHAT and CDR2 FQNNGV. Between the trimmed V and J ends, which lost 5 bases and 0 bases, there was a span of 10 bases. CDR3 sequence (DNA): TGTGCCAGCAGCCTGTCCGGGAACCAAGAGACCCAGTACTTC. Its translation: CASSLSGNQETQYF.

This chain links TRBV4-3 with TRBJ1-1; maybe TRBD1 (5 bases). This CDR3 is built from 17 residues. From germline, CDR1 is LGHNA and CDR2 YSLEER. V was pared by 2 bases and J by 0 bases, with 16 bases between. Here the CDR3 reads CASSQNGGTGLNTEAFF. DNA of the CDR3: TGCGCCAGCAGCCAAAACGGAGGGACCGGGTTGAACACTGAAGCTTTCTTT.

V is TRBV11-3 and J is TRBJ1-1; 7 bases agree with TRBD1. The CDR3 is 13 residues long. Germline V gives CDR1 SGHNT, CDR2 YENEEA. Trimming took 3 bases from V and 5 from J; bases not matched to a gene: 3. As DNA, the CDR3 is TGTGCCAGCAGCTTCACAGGGGTTACTGAAGCTTTCTTT. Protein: CASSFTGVTEAFF.

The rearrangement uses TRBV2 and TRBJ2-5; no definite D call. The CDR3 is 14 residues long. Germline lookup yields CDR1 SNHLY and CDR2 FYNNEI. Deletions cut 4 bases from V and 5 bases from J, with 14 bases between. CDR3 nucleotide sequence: TGTGCCAGCAGTGTTAACCGCCGGTACGAGACCCAGTACTTC. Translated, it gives CASSVNRRYETQYF. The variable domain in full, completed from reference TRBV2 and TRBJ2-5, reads EPEVTQTPSHQVTQMGQEVILRCVPISNHLYFYWYRQILGQKVEFLVSFYNNEISEKSEIFDDQFSVERPDGSNFTLKIRSTKLEDSAMYFCASSVNRRYETQYFGPGTRLLVL.

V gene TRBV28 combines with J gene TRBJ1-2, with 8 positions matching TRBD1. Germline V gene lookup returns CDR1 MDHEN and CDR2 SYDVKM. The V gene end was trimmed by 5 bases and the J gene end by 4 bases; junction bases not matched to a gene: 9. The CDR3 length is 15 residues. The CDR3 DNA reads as TGTGCCAGCAGTCTAACCGAGGACAGGGTCTATGGCTACACCTTC. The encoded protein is CASSLTEDRVYGYTF.

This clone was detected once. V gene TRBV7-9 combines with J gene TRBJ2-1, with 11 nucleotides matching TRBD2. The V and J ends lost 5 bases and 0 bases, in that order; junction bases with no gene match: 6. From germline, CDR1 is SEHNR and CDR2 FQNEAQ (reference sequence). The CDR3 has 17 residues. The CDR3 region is CASSGLAGGSSYNEQFF. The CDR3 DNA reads TGTGCCAGCAGCGGGCTAGCGGGGGGAAGCTCCTACAATGAGCAGTTCTTC. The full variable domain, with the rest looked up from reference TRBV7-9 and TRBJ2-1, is DTGVSQNPRHKITKRGQNVTFRCDPISEHNRLYWYRQTLGQGPEFLTYFQNEAQLEKSRLLSDRFSAERPKGSFSTLEIQRTEQGDSAMYLCASSGLAGGSSYNEQFFGPGTRLTVL.

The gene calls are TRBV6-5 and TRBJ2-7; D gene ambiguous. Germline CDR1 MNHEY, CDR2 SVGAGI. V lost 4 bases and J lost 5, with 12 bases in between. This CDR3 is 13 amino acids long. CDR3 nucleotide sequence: TGTGCCAGCAGTTTAGCAGCCGGTAACGAGCAGTACTTC. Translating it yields CASSLAAGNEQYF.

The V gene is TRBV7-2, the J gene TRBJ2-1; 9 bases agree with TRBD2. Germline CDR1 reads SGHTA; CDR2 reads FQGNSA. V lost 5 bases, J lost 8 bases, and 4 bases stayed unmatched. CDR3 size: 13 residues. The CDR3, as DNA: TGTGCCAGCAGCCGTACTAGCGGGCATGAGCAGTTCTTC. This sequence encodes CASSRTSGHEQFF.